What follows are 26 T cell receptor beta chains derived from one specimen sequenced in a study of cytomegalovirus exposure and HLA in healthy donors. The PCR employed 60 Vbeta primers together with 13 Jbeta primers. Some clones are missing from TCRdb's copy, which holds only in-frame ones; the method was immunoSEQ multiplex PCR. The table includes roughly 150,000 clones, roughly 80% detected once. What was sequenced was PBMCs. Receptor source: a young man in good health and CMV-seronegative.

The J gene is TRBJ2-5, the V gene TRBV4-3; D remains unclear. The end of the DNA fits TRBJ2-7 better, so the J call may be wrong. Germline V lookup: CDR1 LGHNA, CDR2 YSLEER. The CDR3 has 15 residues. Here the CDR3 DNA reads TGCGCCAGCAGCCAAGATCTTGCGAGCTCCTACGAGCAGTACTTC. As protein: CASSQDLASSYEQYF.

The gene calls are TRBV5-1 and TRBJ2-3, with a weak D call TRBD2 (6 bases). The CDR3 loop spans 14 amino acids. Germline CDR1 is SGHRS and CDR2 is YFSETQ. V was shortened by 0 bases and J by 6 bases, with 11 bases between the two germline ends. As DNA, the CDR3 is TGCGCCAGCAGCTTGGGACAAGGAGGGGATACGCAGTATTTT. It specifies CASSLGQGGDTQYF.

This clone has just one count. The V call is TRBV5-5, the J call TRBJ2-7, with TRBD2 matching over 9 bases. Germline V CDR1 and CDR2: SGHKS, YYEKEE (reference sequence). The J segment lost 2 bases and the V segment lost 0 bases, leaving 3 bases of the junction unmatched. This CDR3 comprises 15 residues. DNA for the CDR3: TGTGCCAGCAGCTTGGGACTAGCGGCGACCTACGAGCAGTACTTC. This translates into CASSLGLAATYEQYF.

CDR3 sequence (DNA): TGTGCCAGCAGCTTAGCCCCAGTGCCCACAGATACGCAGTATTTT. Residues: CASSLAPVPTDTQYF. The chain joins TRBV7-9 to TRBJ2-3; no clear D gene. The V end was cut by 0 bases, the J end by 2 bases, with 9 bases between. This CDR3 has 15 amino acids. CDR1 SEHNR and CDR2 FQNEAQ come from the germline V gene (reference sequence).

The gene calls are TRBV4-2 and TRBJ2-1, with 8 positions matching TRBD1. The CDR3 has 16 residues. CDR1 is LGHNA, CDR2 YNFKEQ, per germline. Trimming took 3 bases from V and 1 from J; bases not matched to a gene: 5. CDR3 residues: CASSQEWTGSYNEQFF. The CDR3 nucleotides are TGTGCCAGCAGCCAGGAATGGACAGGGTCCTACAATGAGCAGTTCTTC.

The rearrangement uses TRBV10-2 and TRBJ2-3; tentative D call: TRBD2 (5 bases). The CDR3 runs to 17 residues. Germline V lookup: CDR1 WSHSY, CDR2 SAAADI. V was clipped by 0 bases and J by 1 base, with 14 bases between them. The CDR3 DNA reads as TGCGCCAGCAGTGAGTCTGTTTTCCGGACTGGCACAGATACGCAGTATTTT. This codes for CASSESVFRTGTDTQYF.

The chain is built from TRBV6-1 and TRBJ1-2; TRBD1 matches at 8 bases. Germline values: CDR1 MNHNS, CDR2 SASEGT. J was trimmed by 4 bases and V by 8 bases; bases with no gene match: 3. This CDR3 region has 12 residues. The chain's CDR3 is CASGQGGYGYTF. In DNA, the CDR3 is TGTGCCAGCGGACAGGGCGGCTATGGCTACACCTTC.

Details on this clone: An end of the junction does not agree with germline; a read error may underlie this. The chain is built from TRBV7-9 and TRBJ2-7; 7 nucleotides align to TRBD2. CDR1 is SEHNR and CDR2 is FQNEAQ in the germline V gene (reference sequence). This CDR3 is 13 amino acids long. The chain's CDR3 is CSSSLGILGGEYF. In nucleotides, the CDR3 is TGTTCCAGCAGCTTAGGGATCTTGGGAGGGGAGTACTTC.

The V call is TRBV14, the J call TRBJ2-7; no firm D call. V shed 1 base and J shed 3 bases, with 4 bases lying between them. The CDR3 is 12 residues long. Germline assignment: CDR1 SGHDN and CDR2 FVKESK. CDR3 residues: CASSQGLYEQYF. The DNA for the CDR3 is TGTGCCAGCAGCCAAGGACTCTACGAGCAGTACTTC.

The V and J genes are TRBV18 and TRBJ2-7; 9 nucleotides match TRBD2. The CDR3 runs to 15 residues. Germline assignment: CDR1 KGHSH and CDR2 LQKENI. V gave up 6 bases and J gave up 2 bases; unmatched junction bases: 8. The CDR3 sequence: CASSEGLAQTYEQYF. CDR3 bases: TGTGCCAGCTCTGAAGGACTAGCGCAAACCTACGAGCAGTACTTC. The full variable domain, rest sourced from reference TRBV18 and TRBJ2-7, is NAGVMQNPRHLVRRRGQEARLRCSPMKGHSHVYWYRQLPEEGLKFMVYLQKENIIDESGMPKERFSAEFPKEGPSILRIQQVVRGDSAAYFCASSEGLAQTYEQYFGPGTRLTVT.

This clone occurred a few times. An end of the junction differs from the germline gene, which may be a read error. The chain employs TRBV7-9 and TRBJ1-3; 10 bases map to TRBD1. The CDR3 contains 16 residues. CDR1 is SEHNR and CDR2 is FQNEAQ in the germline V gene (reference sequence). CDR3 nucleotides: TGTTCCAGCAGCCCTAGACAGGGGGCGCCTGGAAACACCATATATTTT. The encoded protein is CSSSPRQGAPGNTIYF.

This clone was detected only once. The chain has TRBV10-3 and TRBJ2-2; D is possibly TRBD2 (6 bases). Germline CDR1 and CDR2: ENHRY and SYGVKD. CDR3 size: 19 residues. The V gene lost 2 bases and the J gene lost 3 bases, with 22 bases spanning the gap. As DNA, the CDR3 is TGTGCCATCAGTGAGACCGAGACACGGGGACTGGCATACACCGGGGAGCTGTTTTTT. It codes for CAISETETRGLAYTGELFF.

The V and J genes are TRBV7-2 and TRBJ2-7; tentatively, D is TRBD1 (5 bases). CDR3 length equals 17 residues. Trimming removed 5 bases from V and 3 bases from J, with 23 bases in between. CDR1 is SGHTA and CDR2 is FQGNSA in the germline V gene. The CDR3 bases are TGTGCCAGCAGCCCCCAGGCGTCTAGGGGATTAAGCTACGAGCAGTACTTC. Translation gives CASSPQASRGLSYEQYF.

The count of this clone is one. This chain joins TRBV5-5 and TRBJ2-3; D is perhaps TRBD1 (6 bases). The CDR3 is made up of 14 amino acids. CDR1 is SGHKS and CDR2 is YYEKEE in the germline V gene (reference sequence). V was cut by 3 bases and J by 4 bases, with 12 bases left in between. The CDR3 nucleotides read TGTGCCAGCAGCTCACAGGGATCGTCAGATACGCAGTATTTT. It codes for CASSSQGSSDTQYF.

The chain couples TRBV4-2 to TRBJ2-7; TRBD2 matches 9 bases. Germline V gene sequence: CDR1 LGHNA, CDR2 YNFKEQ. The V segment lost 1 base and the J segment 3 bases; nucleotides outside the gene matches: 4. The CDR3 has 15 amino acids. The CDR3 nucleotides read TGTGCCAGCAGCCAAGGTTCAGCGGGGGGCTACGAGCAGTACTTC. The encoded protein is CASSQGSAGGYEQYF.

The J gene is TRBJ2-3, the V gene TRBV19, with TRBD1 identical over 10 bases. V was pared by 10 bases and J by 6 bases, with 10 bases of the junction left unmatched. The CDR3 has 14 amino acids. CDR1 and CDR2 from the germline V gene are LNHDA and SQIVND (reference sequence). The CDR3 loop reads CATTRTGGADTQYF. The CDR3, as DNA: TGTGCCACCACCCGGACAGGGGGTGCGGATACGCAGTATTTT. Full variable domain (remainder filled in from reference TRBV19 and TRBJ2-3): DGGITQSPKYLFRKEGQNVTLSCEQNLNHDAMYWYRQDPGQGLRLIYYSQIVNDFQKGDIAEGYSVSREKKESFPLTVTSAQKNPTAFYLCATTRTGGADTQYFGPGTRLTVL.

The V call is TRBV5-4, the J call TRBJ1-3; TRBD1 might be the D (5 bases). CDR1 and CDR2 (germline): SGHNT, YYREEE (reference sequence). The CDR3 covers 14 residues. Trimming cost V 5 bases and J 2 bases, with 11 bases left between them. CDR3 nucleotide sequence: TGTGCCAGCAGTCCGACAGTTACTGGAAACACCATATATTTT. Its translation: CASSPTVTGNTIYF.

The V call is TRBV18, the J call TRBJ2-3, with TRBD2 as a possible D gene (5 bases). V lost 5 bases to trimming and J lost 2 bases, with 11 bases between them. The CDR3 runs 14 residues. The germline V gene encodes CDR1 KGHSH and CDR2 LQKENI. The CDR3 nucleotides read TGTGCCAGCTCATCCACCGGGAACACAGATACGCAGTATTTT. Amino acid sequence: CASSSTGNTDTQYF. Together with reference TRBV18 and TRBJ2-3, the CDR3 gives the full variable domain: NAGVMQNPRHLVRRRGQEARLRCSPMKGHSHVYWYRQLPEEGLKFMVYLQKENIIDESGMPKERFSAEFPKEGPSILRIQQVVRGDSAAYFCASSSTGNTDTQYFGPGTRLTVL.

The chain carries TRBV6-5 and TRBJ1-1, with D perhaps matching TRBD1 (6 bases). This CDR3 spans 14 amino acids. Deletions cut 6 bases from V and 0 bases from J, with 11 bases between. The germline V gene has CDR1 MNHEY and CDR2 SVGAGI. DNA of the CDR3: TGTGCCAGCAGCATCGACAGGATGAACACTGAAGCTTTCTTT. This codes for CASSIDRMNTEAFF.

CDR3 protein: CASSQDIGSKAFF. The CDR3 DNA reads TGTGCCAGCTCACAGGACATTGGATCGAAAGCTTTCTTT. This sequence joins TRBV18 and TRBJ1-1, with D possibly being TRBD1 (5 bases). Germline loops: CDR1 KGHSH, CDR2 LQKENI. The CDR3 length is 13 residues. The germline V and J ends were trimmed by 4 bases and 9 bases, with 15 bases remaining between them.

This clone was counted a few times. V usage is TRBV5-1 and J usage is TRBJ2-5; 11 bases line up with TRBD2. The CDR3 totals 15 residues. The germline CDR1 and CDR2 sequences are SGHRS and YFSETQ. V shed 4 bases and J 5 bases; nucleotides not matched to a gene: 7. DNA for the CDR3: TGCGCCAGCAGCCTCCATAGCGGGGGGGCCGAGACCCAGTACTTC. This translates into CASSLHSGGAETQYF.

V and J are TRBV7-9 and TRBJ1-5; possible D gene TRBD1, 5 bases. From germline, CDR1 is SEHNR and CDR2 FQNEAQ (reference sequence). With 2 bases removed from V and 0 bases from J, the gap between germline ends came to 8 bases. The CDR3 runs to 15 residues. For the CDR3, the DNA is TGTGCCAGCAGCTTATCAGGGTATAGCAATCAGCCCCAGCATTTT. It translates to CASSLSGYSNQPQHF. Based on the CDR3 plus reference TRBV7-9 and TRBJ1-5, the full variable domain is DTGVSQNPRHKITKRGQNVTFRCDPISEHNRLYWYRQTLGQGPEFLTYFQNEAQLEKSRLLSDRFSAERPKGSFSTLEIQRTEQGDSAMYLCASSLSGYSNQPQHFGDGTRLSIL.

The chain links TRBV18 to TRBJ2-5, with D tentatively TRBD2 (6 bases). The CDR3 length is 14 residues. V gave up 4 bases and J gave up 4 bases, with 13 bases separating them. Germline CDR1 and CDR2: KGHSH and LQKENI. The CDR3 spells CASSRDFFSETQYF. CDR3 coding DNA: TGTGCCAGCTCACGGGACTTCTTTTCAGAGACCCAGTACTTC.

The chain couples TRBV5-1 to TRBJ2-2; 7 bases map to TRBD2. V lost 0 bases, J lost 6 bases, and 17 bases stayed unmatched. This CDR3 has 19 amino acids. Germline CDR1 is SGHRS and CDR2 is YFSETQ. The CDR3 DNA follows: TGCGCCAGCAGCTTGGGGATATTCGTGCTTCGCGGGAGTTCCGGGGAGCTGTTTTTT. Its translation is CASSLGIFVLRGSSGELFF.

The rearrangement links TRBV5-1 to TRBJ2-1, with TRBD2 matching 11 bases. The CDR3 consists of 15 residues. Trimming cost V 0 bases and J 5 bases; bases outside gene matches: 1. The germline V gene has CDR1 SGHRS and CDR2 YFSETQ. The CDR3 loop is CASSLGLAGNNEQFF. The CDR3 DNA reads as TGCGCCAGCAGCTTGGGACTAGCGGGAAACAATGAGCAGTTCTTC.

The rearrangement links TRBV13 to TRBJ1-1, with D maybe TRBD1 (6 bases). V shed 4 bases and J shed 1 base, with 10 bases lying between them. The CDR3 spans 14 residues. The germline CDR1 and CDR2 sequences are PRHDT and FYEKMQ (reference sequence). As DNA, the CDR3 is TGTGCCAGCAGCTCCCTGGGACAGAACACTGAAGCTTTCTTT. It specifies CASSSLGQNTEAFF.